The rows below give T cell receptor beta chains drawn from one sample of a study of molecular identifiers for immune sequencing clone quantification. TCRdb reprocessed the PCR reads via MiXCR and lists one record per CDR3 protein. The data show about 320,000 distinct CDR3 sequences, with 20% to 25% seen just once and about 0.79% held by the top ten. Sequences were obtained from naive CD8+ T cells from blood, with Jurkat cell RNA spiked in. These receptors were taken from a human donor in good health. Some libraries in this study had Jurkat cell RNA spiked in. The CDR3 runs from the conserved cysteine through the conserved F or W. D genes are given only for firm matches. Rows give clone size only sometimes, using once, few, many, or a class for an expanded clone.

cdr3_nt,cdr3_aa,v_call,d_call,clone_size,j_call
TGTGCCAGCTCAATGGTCAGGGTCGGCACCGGGGAGCTGTTTTTT,CASSMVRVGTGELFF,TRBV6-5,.,many,TRBJ2-2
TGTGCCAGCAGCCGGGCTTCGGAGGGGACTGAAGCTTTCTTT,CASSRASEGTEAFF,TRBV7-6,.,many,TRBJ1-1
TGTGCCAGCAGTTCGAGACAGGGGAACACTGAAGCTTTCTTT,CASSSRQGNTEAFF,TRBV6-5,TRBD1,.,TRBJ1-1
TGTGCCAGCAGCCAAGATCCTGTGACTGAAGCTTTCTTT,CASSQDPVTEAFF,TRBV14,.,many,TRBJ1-1
TGCAGCGTTGAAGACCCAAAACAGGGGTTTACCACTGAAGCTTTCTTT,CSVEDPKQGFTTEAFF,TRBV29-1,TRBD1,many,TRBJ1-1
TGTGCCAGCAGCACAGGGGTGGACTATGGCTACACCTTC,CASSTGVDYGYTF,TRBV7-2,TRBD1,many,TRBJ1-2
TGTGCCTGGCCGGGACAGGGGTTCGAGGCAAAAGAGACCCAGTACTTC,CAWPGQGFEAKETQYF,TRBV30,TRBD1,many,TRBJ2-5
TGTGCCAGCAGTTTGTCAAGCACCCAAGAGACCCAGTACTTC,CASSLSSTQETQYF,TRBV12-3/TRBV12-4,.,.,TRBJ2-5
TGTGCCAGCAGTTCATTATACCTCGACAGGGGCGAGTACGAGCAGTACTTC,CASSSLYLDRGEYEQYF,TRBV28,TRBD1,many,TRBJ2-7
TGTGCCAATAGTATATCACCAGGGGGCAACACTGAAGCTTTCTTT,CANSISPGGNTEAFF,TRBV19,TRBD1,.,TRBJ1-1
TGTGCCAGCAGTTCCGTAGGACCTACAACCTACGATGAGCAGTTCTTC,CASSSVGPTTYDEQFF,TRBV12-3/TRBV12-4,.,.,TRBJ2-1
TGTGCCAGCAGTTACTGGAGCAGGCCCTACAAGCAGTACTTC,CASSYWSRPYKQYF,TRBV6-2/TRBV6-3,.,.,TRBJ2-7
TGTGCCAGCAGCTTACAGGAGGAGGAGACCCAGTACTTC,CASSLQEEETQYF,TRBV7-9,.,.,TRBJ2-5
TGTGCCAGCAGTACCGCTTGGGGGGCGAGTGAAGCTTTCTTT,CASSTAWGASEAFF,TRBV12-3/TRBV12-4,.,many,TRBJ1-1
TGTGCCAGCAGCCAAGATCCCCCTACTAGCGGTTTGCCCGATGAGCAGTTCTTC,CASSQDPPTSGLPDEQFF,TRBV4-2,TRBD2,many,TRBJ2-1
TGCAGCGTTGCTGGGACAGTCAACACCGGGGAGCTGTTTTTT,CSVAGTVNTGELFF,TRBV29-1,TRBD1,many,TRBJ2-2
TGTGCCAGCAGCAACCGGGACAATCAAGAGACCCAGTACTTC,CASSNRDNQETQYF,TRBV13,.,many,TRBJ2-5
TGTGCCAGCAAACCCGGGACAGCTCCCGGGGAGCTGTTTTTT,CASKPGTAPGELFF,TRBV12-3/TRBV12-4,TRBD1,.,TRBJ2-2
TGCGCCAGCCTCCTAGTTACCGGGGAGCTGTTTTTT,CASLLVTGELFF,TRBV10-2,.,many,TRBJ2-2
TGCAGTGCTAGAGATCGGCAGCCCGATCAGCCCCAGCATTTT,CSARDRQPDQPQHF,TRBV20-1,.,many,TRBJ1-5
TGTGCCAGCAGCTTGGAAAATTTGTACGAGCAGTACTTC,CASSLENLYEQYF,TRBV7-6,.,many,TRBJ2-7
TGTGCCAGCAGCTCACAGGGGGGGATCTCCGATCAGCCCCAGCATTTT,CASSSQGGISDQPQHF,TRBV6-5,TRBD1,many,TRBJ1-5
TGTGCCAGCAGTTACTCGAATCGGGAACAAACCTACAATGAGCAGTTCTTC,CASSYSNREQTYNEQFF,TRBV6-6,.,many,TRBJ2-1
TGTGCCAGCAGCCAGAATGACAACACTGAAGCTTTCTTT,CASSQNDNTEAFF,TRBV11-2,.,many,TRBJ1-1
TGCGCCAGCAGCCAAAACAGGGACCGCATAACCAACCTAGCCAAAAACATTCAGTACTTC,CASSQNRDRITNLAKNIQYF,TRBV4-3,.,.,TRBJ2-4
TGTGCCTGGAGTGATAAAACAGGAATTCAGCCCCAGCATTTT,CAWSDKTGIQPQHF,TRBV30,.,many,TRBJ1-5
TGTGCCAGCAGCTTAGTCTCCACGGGGTCGGGCTACAATGAGCAGTTCTTC,CASSLVSTGSGYNEQFF,TRBV7-8,.,many,TRBJ2-1
TGTGCCAGTAGTCACGGGGCCCTTACCTACGAGCAGTACTTC,CASSHGALTYEQYF,TRBV19,.,.,TRBJ2-7
TGTGCCAGCAGTTTGACGGTGTCCCAGGGTACGCAGTATTTT,CASSLTVSQGTQYF,TRBV6-2/TRBV6-3,.,.,TRBJ2-3
TGTGCCAGCAGCCCTGCTACTAGCGGCCCCTACAATGAGCGGTTCTTC,CASSPATSGPYNERFF,TRBV13,TRBD2,once,TRBJ2-1
TGTGCCAGCAGCTTAGGCGGGGTCACTGAAGCTTTCTTT,CASSLGGVTEAFF,TRBV7-9,.,many,TRBJ1-1
TGTGCCAGCAGTGGTCCCACGGGGCAGCCCCAGCATTTT,CASSGPTGQPQHF,TRBV2,.,many,TRBJ1-5
TGTGCCAGCAAAGGGAAAAGCGGGGATAACTATGGCTACACCTTC,CASKGKSGDNYGYTF,TRBV6-5,.,.,TRBJ1-2
TGTGCCAGCTCACCACCGGGACAGACCTACGAGCAGTACTTC,CASSPPGQTYEQYF,TRBV18,TRBD1,many,TRBJ2-7
TGTGCCAGCAGCTTAGCCGGGACAGGGGGCCAAGAGACCCAGTACTTC,CASSLAGTGGQETQYF,TRBV11-2,TRBD1,few,TRBJ2-5
TGCGCCAGCAGCCAAGCCGGTTCCTACGGGCAGTACTTC,CASSQAGSYGQYF,TRBV4-1,.,.,TRBJ2-7
TGCAGTGCTAGAGATGATGGCTACACCTTC,CSARDDGYTF,TRBV20-1,.,few,TRBJ1-2